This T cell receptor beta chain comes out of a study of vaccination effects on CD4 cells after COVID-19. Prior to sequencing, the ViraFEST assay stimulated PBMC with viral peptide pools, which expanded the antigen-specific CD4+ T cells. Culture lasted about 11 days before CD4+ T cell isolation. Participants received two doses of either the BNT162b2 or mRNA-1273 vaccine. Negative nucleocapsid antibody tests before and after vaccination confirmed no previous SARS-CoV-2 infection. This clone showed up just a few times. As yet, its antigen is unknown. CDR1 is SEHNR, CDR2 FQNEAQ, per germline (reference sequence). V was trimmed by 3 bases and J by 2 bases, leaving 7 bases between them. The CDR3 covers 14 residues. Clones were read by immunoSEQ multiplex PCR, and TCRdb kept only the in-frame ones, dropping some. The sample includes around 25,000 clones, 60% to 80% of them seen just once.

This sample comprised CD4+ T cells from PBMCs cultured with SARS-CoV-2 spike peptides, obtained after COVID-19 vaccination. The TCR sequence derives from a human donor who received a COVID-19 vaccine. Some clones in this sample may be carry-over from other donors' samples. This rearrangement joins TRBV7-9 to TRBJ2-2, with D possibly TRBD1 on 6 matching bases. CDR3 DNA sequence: TGTGCCAGCAGCTTGGACAGCAACACCGGGGAGCTGTTTTTT. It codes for CASSLDSNTGELFF. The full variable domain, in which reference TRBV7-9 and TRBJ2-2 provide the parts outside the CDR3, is DTGVSQNPRHKITKRGQNVTFRCDPISEHNRLYWYRQTLGQGPEFLTYFQNEAQLEKSRLLSDRFSAERPKGSFSTLEIQRTEQGDSAMYLCASSLDSNTGELFFGEGSRLTVL.